The 26 T cell receptor beta chains reported below all come from one sample, sequenced in a study of T cell responses to AZD1222 COVID-19 vaccine. Clones were read by immunoSEQ multiplex PCR, and TCRdb kept only the in-frame ones, dropping some. In the table there are 80,000 to 90,000 clones, around nine tenths of which are singletons. The sequencing used peripheral blood, collected on day 0 of AZD1222 vaccination. These receptors were taken from an adult in good health.

This chain links TRBV10-3 with TRBJ1-5; maybe TRBD1 (5 bases). CDR1 ENHRY and CDR2 SYGVKD come from the germline V gene. V shed 6 bases and J shed 3 bases, with 12 bases lying between them. This CDR3 contains 14 residues. As DNA, the CDR3 is TGTGCCATCAGGTCGCCAGGGTCCAATCAGCCCCAGCATTTT. Its translation: CAIRSPGSNQPQHF.

This clone was detected once. The chain uses TRBV6-1 and TRBJ2-5, with D unclear. The CDR3 contains 12 residues. CDR1 and CDR2 from the germline V gene are MNHNS and SASEGT. Between the trimmed V and J ends, which lost 3 bases and 11 bases, there was a span of 13 bases. The CDR3 region is CASSDLVKGQYF. CDR3 in DNA: TGTGCCAGCAGTGATCTAGTGAAGGGTCAGTACTTC.

Of note for this clone: The junction departs from germline at one end; a sequencing error may be responsible. The V call is TRBV5-1, the J call TRBJ2-1, with 11 bases matching TRBD2. The germline gives CDR1 SGHRS, CDR2 YFSETQ. The CDR3 extends over 15 amino acids. CDR3 sequence (DNA): TGCGCCAGCAGGTTGGGACTAGCGGCACCGAATGAGCAGTTCTTC. Its protein product is CASRLGLAAPNEQFF.

A single count supports this clone. J is TRBJ1-4 and V is TRBV27; D unclear. The V gene's germline CDR1 is MNHEY and CDR2 SMNVEV (reference sequence). V lost 3 bases and J lost 5, with 13 bases in between. The CDR3 length is 15 residues. The CDR3 DNA is TGTGCCAGCAGTTTTGGCCCCCGCAGGAATGAAAAACTGTTTTTT. It yields the protein CASSFGPRRNEKLFF.

This clone was seen once. V usage is TRBV7-9 and J usage is TRBJ1-1, with D tentatively TRBD1 (5 bases). This CDR3 has 13 amino acids. Trimming removed 5 bases at V and 5 bases at J, with 12 bases between. In germline, CDR1 is SEHNR, CDR2 FQNEAQ (reference sequence). CDR3 in amino acids: CASSPGSRTEAFF. CDR3 sequence (DNA): TGTGCCAGCAGCCCAGGGTCGCGAACTGAAGCTTTCTTT.

J is TRBJ2-2 and V is TRBV19; 7 bases align to TRBD2. Germline V gene lookup returns CDR1 LNHDA and CDR2 SQIVND (reference sequence). V was clipped by 1 base and J by 2 bases; unmatched bases: 10. CDR3 length equals 18 residues. DNA of the CDR3: TGTGCCAGTAGTATAGTGGGCCCCGGGGGGAGAAACACCGGGGAGCTGTTTTTT. Encoded protein: CASSIVGPGGRNTGELFF.

The chain joins TRBV6-5 to TRBJ1-2; D is perhaps TRBD1 (5 bases). Looked up from germline, CDR1 is MNHEY and CDR2 is SVGAGI. Trimming pared 9 bases from V and 2 bases from J, leaving 16 bases between. The CDR3 is 14 amino acids. In DNA, the CDR3 is TGTGCCAGTTGGAGGGACCGAACAAACTATGGCTACACCTTC. Translation: CASWRDRTNYGYTF.

V gene TRBV4-2 combines with J gene TRBJ1-2; D remains unclear. The germline V gene has CDR1 LGHNA and CDR2 YNFKEQ. Trimming left V 0 bases short and J 5 bases short, with 10 bases between. The CDR3 consists of 14 residues. The CDR3: CASSQDGQRYGYTF. The CDR3 DNA sequence: TGTGCCAGCAGCCAAGACGGGCAGCGGTATGGCTACACCTTC.

This chain joins TRBV11-1 and TRBJ2-7; 11 bases align to TRBD1. This CDR3 has 15 residues. J was trimmed by 4 bases and V by 5 bases; bases with no gene match: 7. Germline lookup yields CDR1 SGHAT and CDR2 FQDESV (reference sequence). DNA for the CDR3: TGTGCCAGCAGCCAAGGACAGGGGGCGTGGTACGAGCAGTACTTC. Its protein is CASSQGQGAWYEQYF.

The rearrangement links TRBV5-5 to TRBJ2-1; D uncertain. The germline gives CDR1 SGHKS, CDR2 YYEKEE (reference sequence). The CDR3 totals 15 residues. V was clipped by 0 bases and J by 0 bases, with 7 bases between them. The DNA for the CDR3 is TGTGCCAGCAGCTTGGACCCTAGCTCCTACAATGAGCAGTTCTTC. Protein: CASSLDPSSYNEQFF.

The chain links TRBV5-1 to TRBJ2-6, with D possibly being TRBD1 (5 bases). The CDR3 is 19 residues long. V shed 4 bases and J shed 4 bases, with 24 bases lying between them. Germline CDR1 and CDR2: SGHRS and YFSETQ. The CDR3 protein is CASSPTSSGQGPGANVLTF. CDR3 sequence (DNA): TGCGCCAGCAGCCCCACCAGCTCTGGACAAGGGCCAGGGGCCAACGTCCTGACTTTC.

The chain uses TRBV5-1 and TRBJ2-5; D is perhaps TRBD2 (5 bases). The CDR3 contains 14 residues. Per germline, CDR1 SGHRS and CDR2 YFSETQ. V was trimmed by 0 bases and J by 8 bases, leaving 14 bases between them. The CDR3 region has the DNA TGCGCCAGCAGCTTGGACGGAGTCGGAGGAACCCAGTACTTC. It specifies CASSLDGVGGTQYF.

The gene calls are TRBV5-4 and TRBJ1-2; possible D gene TRBD1, 5 bases. V lost 4 bases to trimming and J lost 0 bases, with 7 bases between them. The CDR3 is 13 residues long. In germline, CDR1 is SGHNT, CDR2 YYREEE (reference sequence). The DNA of the CDR3 is TGTGCCAGCAGCCTAGGGGCTAACTATGGCTACACCTTC. This translates into CASSLGANYGYTF.

V usage is TRBV19 and J usage is TRBJ2-2; 9 bases line up with TRBD1. The CDR3 sequence is 14 residues long. From germline, CDR1 is LNHDA and CDR2 SQIVND (reference sequence). The ends lost 6 bases at V and 6 bases at J; junction bases unmatched: 5. CDR3 in amino acids: CASRDRGIAGELFF. The CDR3, as DNA: TGTGCCAGTAGGGACAGGGGAATTGCCGGGGAGCTGTTTTTT.

Only one count was recorded for this clone. This sequence joins TRBV14 and TRBJ2-7; 9 bases match TRBD2. V shed 0 bases, J shed 2 bases, and the junction held 8 bases outside the gene matches. Germline CDR1 is SGHDN and CDR2 is FVKESK. CDR3 size: 17 residues. CDR3 in DNA: TGTGCCAGCAGCCAAGAGATGGTAGCGGGGGCCACCTACGAGCAGTACTTC. Residues: CASSQEMVAGATYEQYF.

The chain employs TRBV9 and TRBJ2-1, with a tentative D call TRBD2 (5 bases). This CDR3 is built from 14 residues. V lost 3 bases and J lost 8, with 15 bases in between. Per the germline V gene, CDR1 is SGDLS and CDR2 is YYNGEE. The CDR3: CASSARLLPHEQFF. The CDR3 DNA sequence: TGTGCCAGCAGCGCCCGACTATTGCCGCATGAGCAGTTCTTC.

This chain joins TRBV28 and TRBJ1-2; D gene unclear. Trimming stripped 4 bases from V and 4 bases from J, with 7 bases between. Germline values: CDR1 MDHEN, CDR2 SYDVKM. The CDR3 runs 12 residues. The CDR3 is CASSSGSYGYTF. The CDR3 nucleotides are TGTGCCAGCAGTTCCGGGTCCTATGGCTACACCTTC.

Only one count was recorded for this clone. The gene calls are TRBV12-3 or TRBV12-4 and TRBJ2-2; D is ambiguous. Trimming stripped 7 bases from V and 4 bases from J, with 10 bases between. The CDR3 extends over 13 amino acids. Here the CDR3 DNA reads TGTGCCAGCAAGTTCCGAGCCACCGGGGAGCTGTTTTTT. Its protein is CASKFRATGELFF.

This clone was counted between two and nine times. This chain joins TRBV5-6 and TRBJ1-2; D is possibly TRBD1 (6 bases). Germline V gene lookup returns CDR1 SGHDT and CDR2 YYEEEE. The length of the CDR3 is 13 residues. V gave up 2 bases and J gave up 7 bases, with 12 bases separating them. CDR3: CASSLRRTVGYTF. Here the CDR3 DNA reads TGTGCCAGCAGCTTAAGAAGGACAGTTGGCTACACCTTC.

The rearrangement links TRBV11-1 to TRBJ1-1; a weak D match, TRBD1 (5 bases). The germline V gene encodes CDR1 SGHAT and CDR2 FQDESV (reference sequence). The length of the CDR3 is 13 residues. Trimming shortened V by 5 bases and J by 1 base, and 8 bases separated the two germline ends. CDR3 residues: CASSTQGNTEAFF. CDR3 in DNA: TGTGCCAGCAGCACTCAGGGGAACACTGAAGCTTTCTTT.

This clone appeared once. One end of the junction is discordant with germline, which a read error may explain. The rearrangement uses TRBV7-7 and TRBJ2-7, with D perhaps given as TRBD1 or TRBD2 (5 bases each). The germline gives CDR1 SSHAT, CDR2 FNYEAQ (reference sequence). This CDR3 has 13 amino acids. As DNA, the CDR3 is TGTGCTAGCAGCCCAGGTGGGGGCTACGAGCAGTACTTC. Its translation is CASSPGGGYEQYF.

This clone was observed once. V usage is TRBV7-2 and J usage is TRBJ2-7, with 11 bases matching TRBD2. The CDR3 loop spans 16 amino acids. Germline V gene data show CDR1 as SGHTA and CDR2 as FQGNSA. V was pared by 1 base and J by 9 bases, with 11 bases of the junction left unmatched. This chain's CDR3 is CASSLEGSLAGVRQYF. CDR3 DNA: TGTGCCAGCAGCTTAGAGGGGTCACTAGCGGGAGTCCGGCAGTACTTC.

V usage is TRBV3-1 (or the pseudogene TRBV3-2) and J usage is TRBJ1-3; D is uncertain. V lost 0 bases, J lost 2 bases, and 11 bases lay in between. In germline, CDR1 is LGHDT, CDR2 YNNKEL (reference sequence). The CDR3 is 16 residues long. This chain's CDR3 is CASSQEYRTAGNTIYF. The CDR3 DNA reads as TGTGCCAGCAGCCAAGAGTATAGGACGGCTGGAAACACCATATATTTT.

The chain combines TRBV19 with TRBJ1-2; 8 bases agree with TRBD1. After removal of 5 bases from V and 5 bases from J, the junction contained 4 bases not matched to a gene. The CDR3 is 13 amino acids. Germline values: CDR1 LNHDA, CDR2 SQIVND (reference sequence). CDR3 loop: CASSEQGEYGYTF. The CDR3 coding sequence is TGTGCCAGTAGTGAACAGGGGGAGTATGGCTACACCTTC.

The genes are TRBV7-8 and TRBJ1-4; D not resolved. V gave up 2 bases and J gave up 8 bases, with 15 bases separating them. This CDR3 is built from 15 residues. CDR1 is SGHVS and CDR2 is FQNEAQ in the germline V gene. The CDR3 is CASSLLSGGEEKLFF. CDR3 coding DNA: TGTGCCAGCAGCTTATTGAGCGGAGGCGAGGAAAAACTGTTTTTT.

This clone was observed once. The chain carries TRBV4-1 and TRBJ2-7, with D hard to call. CDR1 and CDR2 (germline): MGHRA, YSYEKL. Trimming removed 8 bases at V and 5 bases at J, with 10 bases between. CDR3 length equals 11 residues. CDR3 sequence (DNA): TGCGCCAGCCTGCGCTGGGACGAGCAGTACTTC. Protein sequence: CASLRWDEQYF.